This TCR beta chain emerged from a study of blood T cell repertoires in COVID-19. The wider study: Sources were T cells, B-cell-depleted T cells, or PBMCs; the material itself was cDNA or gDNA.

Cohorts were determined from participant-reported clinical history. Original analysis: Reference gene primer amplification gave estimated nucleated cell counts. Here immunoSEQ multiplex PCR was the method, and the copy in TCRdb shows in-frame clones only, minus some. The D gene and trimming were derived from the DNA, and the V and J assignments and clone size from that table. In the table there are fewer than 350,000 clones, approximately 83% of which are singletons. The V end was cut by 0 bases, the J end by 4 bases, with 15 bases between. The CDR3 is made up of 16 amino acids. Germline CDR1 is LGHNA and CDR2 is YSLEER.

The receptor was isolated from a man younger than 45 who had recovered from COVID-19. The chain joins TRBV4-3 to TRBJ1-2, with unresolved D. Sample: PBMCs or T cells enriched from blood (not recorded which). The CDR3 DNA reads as TGCGCCAGCAGCCAAGATCTTACCCACAGTCCCTATGGCTACACCTTC. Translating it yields CASSQDLTHSPYGYTF.